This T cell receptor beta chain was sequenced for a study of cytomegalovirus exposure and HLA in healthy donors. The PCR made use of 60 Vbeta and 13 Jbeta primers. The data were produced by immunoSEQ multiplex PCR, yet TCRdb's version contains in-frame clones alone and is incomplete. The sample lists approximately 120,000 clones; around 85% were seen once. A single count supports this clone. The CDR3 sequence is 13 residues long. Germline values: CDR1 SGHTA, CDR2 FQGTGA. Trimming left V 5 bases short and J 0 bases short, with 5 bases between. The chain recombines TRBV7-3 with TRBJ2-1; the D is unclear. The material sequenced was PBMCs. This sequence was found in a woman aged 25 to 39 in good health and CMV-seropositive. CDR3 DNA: TGTGCCAGCAGCCCCAGCTCCTACAATGAGCAGTTCTTC. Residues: CASSPSSYNEQFF.